The present TCR beta chain was sequenced within a study of T cell responses to AZD1222 COVID-19 vaccine. Overall study results and limits: Reportedly, close to half of spike-specific TCRs are directed against unmutated variant regions. Scientists sampled the repertoires only once the peak T cell response had passed. Just a handful of AZD1222 recipients were seropositive at baseline. A mostly white British donor set with more females was recruited, and clonal diversity was possibly underestimated.

Sequencing used immunoSEQ multiplex PCR; TCRdb keeps in-frame clones, though not all of them. Seen here are about 100,000 clones, around 95% observed once, and the top ten hold roughly 2%. Points on this clone: The antigen remains undetermined.

Trimming at V came to 5 bases and at J to 6 bases, leaving 19 bases not matched to a gene. CDR1 and CDR2 (germline): SGHNT, YYREEE (reference sequence). This CDR3 is built from 17 residues. Sequences were derived from peripheral blood, sampled on day 0 of AZD1222 vaccination. The source is an adult in good health. The rearrangement joins TRBV5-4 to TRBJ1-2; 7 bases are shared with TRBD1. DNA for the CDR3: TGTGCCAGCAGTCTTTGGCCCCGGCAGAGGGGGCTTCATGGCTACACCTTC. This translates into CASSLWPRQRGLHGYTF.